These 20 T cell receptor beta chains share one sample of origin, sequenced in a study of T cells after yellow fever vaccination. TCRdb called the 5' RACE reads again in MiXCR, with one record for every CDR3 protein. The table has a few hundred thousand distinct CDR3 sequences, about 19% seen once; the top ten hold around an eighth. This sample comprised PBMCs, obtained 15 days after the yellow fever booster vaccination. All receptors come from a man aged 25 to 40 who received the YFV17D yellow fever vaccine.

This chain connects TRBV3-1 to TRBJ1-1; D remains unclear. The germline V gene encodes CDR1 LGHDT and CDR2 YNNKEL (reference sequence). V lost 1 base and J lost 4, with 7 bases in between. The CDR3 totals 13 residues. CDR3 bases: TGTGCCAGCAGCCAAGGCCACCCCACTGAAGCTTTCTTT. Residues: CASSQGHPTEAFF.

V usage is TRBV20-1 and J usage is TRBJ2-7; the D gene is possibly TRBD2 (5 bases). Trimming pared 6 bases from V and 6 bases from J, leaving 21 bases between. The germline V gene encodes CDR1 DFQATT and CDR2 SNEGSKA (reference sequence). The CDR3 sequence is 14 residues long. In DNA form, the CDR3 reads TGCAGTGCCACCCTGGGATGGACTGCTGGCGAGCAGTACTTC. Translated, it gives CSATLGWTAGEQYF.

There are a few counts of this clonotype. This chain connects TRBV20-1 to TRBJ2-7; 9 bases align to TRBD2. V was pared by 3 bases and J by 3 bases, with 6 bases of the junction left unmatched. Germline CDR1 is DFQATT and CDR2 is SNEGSKA (reference sequence). This CDR3 contains 14 residues. The CDR3 nucleotides are TGCAGTGCTAGCGGACGGACTAGCGACTACGAGCAGTACTTC. Translation gives CSASGRTSDYEQYF.

This clonotype turned up a few times. At one boundary the junction diverges from the germline segment, which might be a read error. V is TRBV7-7 and J is TRBJ1-5; D remains ambiguous. The CDR3 has 17 amino acids. Germline CDR1 SSHAT, CDR2 FNYEAQ (reference sequence). DNA of the CDR3: TGTGCTAGCAGCTTAGGAGTTTCATACGGAGTAAGTCAGCCCCAGCATTTT. Protein product: CASSLGVSYGVSQPQHF.

V usage is TRBV12-3 or TRBV12-4 and J usage is TRBJ2-2; D might be TRBD1 (6 bases). The CDR3 has 14 residues. Between the trimmed V and J ends, which lost 3 bases and 5 bases, there was a span of 10 bases. The CDR3 loop is CASSFSGETGELFF. The CDR3 DNA reads as TGTGCCAGCAGTTTCTCAGGGGAAACCGGGGAGCTGTTTTTT.

This rearrangement joins TRBV20-1 to TRBJ2-2; maybe TRBD2 (6 bases). The germline CDR1 and CDR2 sequences are DFQATT and SNEGSKA (reference sequence). Between the trimmed V and J ends, which lost 1 base and 0 bases, there was a span of 6 bases. The CDR3 consists of 14 residues. CDR3 nucleotides: TGCAGTGCTAGAGCGGGAGCGAACACCGGGGAGCTGTTTTTT. The encoded protein is CSARAGANTGELFF.

The J gene is TRBJ2-4, the V gene TRBV12-3 or TRBV12-4; the D is unclear. V lost 5 bases and J 5 bases, leaving 7 bases between the germline ends. The CDR3 covers 12 residues. As DNA, the CDR3 is TGTGCCAGCAGTCACCTTGAAAACATTCAGTACTTC. This encodes CASSHLENIQYF.

This clonotype was observed a few times. The J gene is TRBJ2-1, the V gene TRBV6-5; D not certain. Germline V gene lookup returns CDR1 MNHEY and CDR2 SVGAGI. Between the trimmed V and J ends, which lost 8 bases and 3 bases, there was a span of 8 bases. The CDR3 has 12 residues. The CDR3 region has the DNA TGTGCCAGCGGGAACCTCTACAATGAGCAGTTCTTC. Amino acid sequence: CASGNLYNEQFF.

The V gene is TRBV7-2, the J gene TRBJ2-1; 12 bases are a match to TRBD2. V shed 1 base and J 4 bases; nucleotides not matched to a gene: 2. This CDR3 region has 16 residues. Germline assignment: CDR1 SGHTA and CDR2 FQGNSA. In DNA, the CDR3 is TGTGCCAGCAGCTTAGGTGGGACTAGCGGGTACAATGAGCAGTTCTTC. Amino acid sequence: CASSLGGTSGYNEQFF. The entire variable domain, with the rest obtained from reference TRBV7-2 and TRBJ2-1, is as follows: GAGVSQSPSNKVTEKGKDVELRCDPISGHTALYWYRQSLGQGLEFLIYFQGNSAPDKSGLPSDRFSAERTGGSVSTLTIQRTQQEDSAVYLCASSLGGTSGYNEQFFGPGTRLTVL.

To note about this clonotype: One junction end does not reproduce the germline sequence, and a read error may be involved. The genes are TRBV12-3 or TRBV12-4 and TRBJ1-6; 9 positions agree with TRBD1. This CDR3 comprises 15 residues. For the CDR3, the DNA is TGTGTCAGCAGCCTGACAGGGGGGAGTAGTTCACCCCTCCACTTT. It encodes CVSSLTGGSSSPLHF.

This clonotype was observed a handful of times. V gene TRBV4-3 combines with J gene TRBJ1-6; 10 bases match TRBD1. V shed 1 base and J 10 bases; nucleotides not matched to a gene: 4. CDR1 and CDR2 from the germline V gene are LGHNA and YSLEER. CDR3 size: 15 residues. CDR3 protein: CASSQGGQGRSPLHF. In DNA, the CDR3 is TGCGCCAGCAGCCAAGGGGGACAGGGGAGGTCACCCCTCCACTTT.

This clonotype was seen a few times. The genes are TRBV24-1 and TRBJ2-5; D ambiguous. CDR3 length: 16 residues. Trimming stripped 1 base from V and 0 bases from J, with 11 bases between. Germline assignment: CDR1 KGHDR and CDR2 SFDVKD. CDR3 bases: TGTGCCACCAGTGATTTAGTCGATCGGGACCAAGAGACCCAGTACTTC. As protein: CATSDLVDRDQETQYF.

V is TRBV18 and J is TRBJ2-1; 7 nucleotides match TRBD2. This CDR3 region has 16 residues. Germline loops: CDR1 KGHSH, CDR2 LQKENI. With V trimmed by 4 bases and J by 0 bases, 6 bases remained unmatched. CDR3 nucleotides: TGTGCCAGCTCACAAGGGGCTAGCGGCTCCTACAATGAGCAGTTCTTC. It translates to CASSQGASGSYNEQFF.

The V and J genes are TRBV24-1 and TRBJ2-3; 9 positions match TRBD2. The CDR3 contains 16 residues. Germline lookup yields CDR1 KGHDR and CDR2 SFDVKD. The ends lost 11 bases at V and 1 base at J; junction bases unmatched: 12. This chain's CDR3 is CANSTLAGEGTDTQYF. CDR3 nucleotides: TGTGCCAACAGCACCTTAGCGGGAGAAGGCACAGATACGCAGTATTTT.

This chain uses TRBV20-1 with TRBJ2-1, with 7 bases fitting TRBD2. V gave up 2 bases and J gave up 0 bases; unmatched junction bases: 10. The germline CDR1 and CDR2 sequences are DFQATT and SNEGSKA (reference sequence). This CDR3 region has 17 residues. CDR3 nucleotide sequence: TGCAGTGCTAGACCTGGGGCGGGAGCTAGCTCCTACAATGAGCAGTTCTTC. Translated, it gives CSARPGAGASSYNEQFF.

This clonotype showed up just a few times. DNA of the CDR3: TGCAGCGTTGAAGCGGGAGTGGTCTACAATGAGCAGTTCTTC. Protein product: CSVEAGVVYNEQFF. This chain uses TRBV29-1 with TRBJ2-1, with a tentative D call TRBD2 (6 bases). Germline CDR1 is SQVTM and CDR2 is ANQGSEA. This CDR3 comprises 14 residues. Trimming pared 1 base from V and 3 bases from J, leaving 10 bases between.

This chain uses TRBV5-4 with TRBJ2-7, with 16 bases fitting TRBD2. The CDR3 is 19 amino acids. Unmatched junction bases numbered 8, after V lost 0 bases and J lost 2 bases. Per the germline V gene, CDR1 is SGHNT and CDR2 is YYREEE (reference sequence). The CDR3 loop is CASSLGVPGLAGGPYEQYF. CDR3 sequence (DNA): TGTGCCAGCAGCTTGGGGGTTCCGGGACTAGCGGGAGGGCCCTACGAGCAGTACTTC.

The gene calls are TRBV18 and TRBJ2-7; 13 positions match TRBD2. V shed 3 bases and J 3 bases; nucleotides not matched to a gene: 5. This CDR3 has 16 amino acids. Germline V gene lookup returns CDR1 KGHSH and CDR2 LQKENI. Written as DNA, the CDR3 is TGTGCCAGCTCACCCTCACTAGCGGGAGGGTTCTACGAGCAGTACTTC. Protein product: CASSPSLAGGFYEQYF.

A remark on this clonotype: This likely comes from a read error, as the CDR3 has no conserved phenylalanine or tryptophan at its end. V is TRBV7-2 and J is TRBJ2-7; no clear D gene. Germline V gene lookup returns CDR1 SGHTA and CDR2 FQGNSA. The CDR3 sequence is 13 residues long. V was clipped by 1 base and J by 1 base, with 5 bases between them. The CDR3 coding sequence is TGTGCCAGCAGCTTAGAAAGGTCCTACGAGCAGTACTAC. Amino acids: CASSLERSYEQYY.

The J gene is TRBJ1-4, the V gene TRBV27; weak D call: TRBD1 (5 bases). CDR1 MNHEY and CDR2 SMNVEV come from the germline V gene (reference sequence). The CDR3 contains 15 residues. The V end was cut by 6 bases, the J end by 4 bases, with 15 bases between. CDR3 amino acids: CASRLLGTINEKLFF. In DNA, the CDR3 is TGTGCCAGCAGGTTACTCGGGACCATTAATGAAAAACTGTTTTTT.